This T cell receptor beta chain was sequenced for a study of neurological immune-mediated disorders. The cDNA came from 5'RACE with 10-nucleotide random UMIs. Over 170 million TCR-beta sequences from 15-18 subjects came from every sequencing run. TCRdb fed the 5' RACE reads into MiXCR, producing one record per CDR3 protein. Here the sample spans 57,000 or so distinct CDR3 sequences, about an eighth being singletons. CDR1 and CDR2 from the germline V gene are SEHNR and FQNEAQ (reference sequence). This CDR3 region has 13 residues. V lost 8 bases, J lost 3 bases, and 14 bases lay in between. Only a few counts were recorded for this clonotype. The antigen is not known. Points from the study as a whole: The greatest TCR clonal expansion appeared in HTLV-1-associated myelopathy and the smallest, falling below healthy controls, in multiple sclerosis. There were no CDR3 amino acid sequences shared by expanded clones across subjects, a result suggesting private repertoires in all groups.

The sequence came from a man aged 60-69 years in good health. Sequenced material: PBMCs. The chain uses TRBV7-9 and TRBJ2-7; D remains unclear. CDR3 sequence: CASGYRANYEQYF. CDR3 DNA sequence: TGTGCCAGCGGGTATAGGGCCAACTACGAGCAGTACTTC. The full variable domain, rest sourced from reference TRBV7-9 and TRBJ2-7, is DTGVSQNPRHKITKRGQNVTFRCDPISEHNRLYWYRQTLGQGPEFLTYFQNEAQLEKSRLLSDRFSAERPKGSFSTLEIQRTEQGDSAMYLCASGYRANYEQYFGPGTRLTVT.